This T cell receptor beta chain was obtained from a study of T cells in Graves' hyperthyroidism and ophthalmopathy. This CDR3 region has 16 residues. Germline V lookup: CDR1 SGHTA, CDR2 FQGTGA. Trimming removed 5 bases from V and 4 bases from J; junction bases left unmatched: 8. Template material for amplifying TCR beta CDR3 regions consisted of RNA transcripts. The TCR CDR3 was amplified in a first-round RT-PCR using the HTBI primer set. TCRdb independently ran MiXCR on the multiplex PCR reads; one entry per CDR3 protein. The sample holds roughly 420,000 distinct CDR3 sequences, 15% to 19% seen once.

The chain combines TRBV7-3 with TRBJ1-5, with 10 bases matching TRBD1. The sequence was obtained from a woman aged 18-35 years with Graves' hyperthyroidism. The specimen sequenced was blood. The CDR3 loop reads CASSLETGGGNQPQHF. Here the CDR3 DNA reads TGTGCCAGCAGCCTTGAGACAGGGGGCGGAAATCAGCCCCAGCATTTT.